A single sample is the source of the 11 T cell receptor beta chains below, sequenced in a study of monozygotic twins with inflammatory bowel disease. TCRdb reanalyzed the 5' RACE reads and collapses them to one entry per CDR3 protein, without DNA. This listing includes some 83,000 distinct CDR3 sequences. Sequenced input: blood. These receptors were obtained from a human donor with ulcerative colitis or Crohn's disease, or a healthy co-twin of an affected twin (not recorded which).

J is TRBJ2-5 and V is TRBV11-2; the D call from TCRdb, TRBD1, cannot be confirmed without DNA. Germline-derived CDR1 and CDR2 are SGHAT and FQNNGV. This CDR3 region has 15 residues. CDR3 loop: CASSLDPGASETQYF. Full variable domain (rest looked up from reference TRBV11-2 and TRBJ2-5): EAGVAQSPRYKIIEKRQSVAFWCNPISGHATLYWYQQILGQGPKLLIQFQNNGVVDDSQLPKDRFSAERLKGVDSTLKIQPAKLEDSAVYLCASSLDPGASETQYFGPGTRLLVL.

This sequence joins TRBV28 and TRBJ1-5. Germline V gives CDR1 MDHEN, CDR2 SYDVKM. CDR3 length equals 14 residues. The CDR3 region is CASSMREADQPQHF.

The rearrangement uses TRBV4-1 and TRBJ1-3. The germline V gene has CDR1 MGHRA and CDR2 YSYEKL. This CDR3 has 17 residues. The CDR3 spells CASSQDTAFGYGNTIYF.

This rearrangement joins TRBV20-1 to TRBJ1-2. CDR1 and CDR2 (germline): DFQATT, SNEGSKA (reference sequence). The CDR3 runs to 12 residues. The CDR3 is CSAEDLNYGYTF.

The rearrangement uses TRBV3-1 and TRBJ1-4; TCRdb picks TRBD1, but there is no DNA to check that call. This CDR3 has 18 amino acids. The germline V gene encodes CDR1 LGHDT and CDR2 YNNKEL (reference sequence). Here the CDR3 reads CASSHARDRGFSNEKLFF.

The chain links TRBV20-1 to TRBJ2-1; there is no DNA to check the TCRdb D call of TRBD1. The CDR3 consists of 17 residues. The germline CDR1 and CDR2 sequences are DFQATT and SNEGSKA (reference sequence). CDR3 residues: CSARGRLGVPSYNEQFF.

The V and J genes are TRBV7-2 and TRBJ2-1; without DNA, the TCRdb call of TRBD2 cannot be checked. The germline CDR1 and CDR2 sequences are SGHTA and FQGNSA. The CDR3 is 16 amino acids. The CDR3 protein is CASSLLAGGGHNEQFF. Using reference TRBV7-2 and TRBJ2-1 for the parts outside the CDR3, the full variable domain is GAGVSQSPSNKVTEKGKDVELRCDPISGHTALYWYRQSLGQGLEFLIYFQGNSAPDKSGLPSDRFSAERTGGSVSTLTIQRTQQEDSAVYLCASSLLAGGGHNEQFFGPGTRLTVL.

The V call is TRBV13, the J call TRBJ2-2. This CDR3 is built from 14 residues. Germline V gives CDR1 PRHDT, CDR2 FYEKMQ (reference sequence). CDR3 sequence: CASSLVHSPGELFF.

The V gene is TRBV7-2, the J gene TRBJ2-3; the TCRdb call, TRBD1, lacks DNA for checking. CDR1 SGHTA and CDR2 FQGNSA come from the germline V gene. There are 14 residues in the CDR3. The CDR3 sequence: CASSLQQGSDTQYF. Complete variable domain (other parts from reference TRBV7-2 and TRBJ2-3): GAGVSQSPSNKVTEKGKDVELRCDPISGHTALYWYRQSLGQGLEFLIYFQGNSAPDKSGLPSDRFSAERTGGSVSTLTIQRTQQEDSAVYLCASSLQQGSDTQYFGPGTRLTVL.

V is TRBV28 and J is TRBJ1-5. Looked up from germline, CDR1 is MDHEN and CDR2 is SYDVKM. This CDR3 is 12 amino acids long. The CDR3 loop is CASTLSNQPQHF.

The genes are TRBV15 and TRBJ2-3. Germline V lookup: CDR1 LNHNV, CDR2 YYDKDF (reference sequence). This CDR3 contains 14 residues. The CDR3 here is CATSRDLRGDTQYF. Drawing the rest from reference TRBV15 and TRBJ2-3, the complete variable domain is DAMVIQNPRYQVTQFGKPVTLSCSQTLNHNVMYWYQQKSSQAPKLLFHYYDKDFNNEADTPDNFQSRRPNTSFCFLDIRSPGLGDTAMYLCATSRDLRGDTQYFGPGTRLTVL.